Below are 26 T cell receptor beta chains sequenced from a single sample in a study of T cells in Graves' hyperthyroidism and ophthalmopathy. Regions amplified from RNA transcripts were the TCR beta CDR3 regions. Using the HTBI primer set, a first-round RT-PCR was run on the TCR CDR3. TCRdb called the multiplex PCR reads again in MiXCR, with one record for every CDR3 protein. The table includes 300,000 or so distinct CDR3 sequences, approximately 17% detected once. The material sequenced was blood. These receptors were collected from a woman aged 55 to 70 with Graves' ophthalmopathy.

Worth noting for this clonotype: The junction shows a germline mismatch at one end, possibly a read error. The V and J genes are TRBV4-3 and TRBJ1-3, with D perhaps matching TRBD1 (5 bases). This CDR3 region has 16 residues. CDR1 and CDR2 from the germline V gene are LGHNA and YSLEER. This CDR3 reads CVSSQDRGYSGNTIYF. The DNA of the CDR3 is TGCGTCAGCAGCCAAGATAGGGGATACTCTGGAAACACCATATATTTT.

This clonotype was counted ten times or more. The gene calls are TRBV28 and TRBJ2-1; 9 bases agree with TRBD2. The CDR3 runs to 13 residues. The V gene end was trimmed by 7 bases and the J gene end by 10 bases; junction bases not matched to a gene: 8. CDR1 and CDR2 from the germline V gene are MDHEN and SYDVKM. The CDR3 reads CASTPALAGEQFF. The CDR3 DNA is TGTGCCAGCACCCCGGCGCTAGCGGGAGAGCAGTTCTTC.

This clonotype was detected a few times. The chain combines TRBV6-2 or TRBV6-3 with TRBJ1-1; the D gene is possibly TRBD1 (5 bases). Germline V lookup: CDR1 MNHEY, CDR2 SVGEGT. V was pared by 3 bases and J by 0 bases, with 8 bases between. This CDR3 region has 14 residues. CDR3 residues: CASSYRGMNTEAFF. The CDR3 nucleotides are TGTGCCAGCAGTTATAGGGGCATGAACACTGAAGCTTTCTTT.

This clonotype was seen more than once but under ten times. This sequence joins TRBV4-1 and TRBJ1-2; D perhaps matches TRBD1 (5 bases). Germline V gene data show CDR1 as MGHRA and CDR2 as YSYEKL. Trimming removed 4 bases at V and 0 bases at J, with 12 bases between. The CDR3 is made up of 15 amino acids. The CDR3 region is CASSLGRGPNYGYTF. CDR3 nucleotide sequence: TGCGCCAGCAGCCTGGGACGGGGCCCTAACTATGGCTACACCTTC.

The CDR3 DNA reads TGTGCCAGCAGCCAGGGGGGTGTAGCGGGATTGAAAAACATTCAGTACTTC. Its protein is CASSQGGVAGLKNIQYF. The gene calls are TRBV14 and TRBJ2-4; 8 nucleotides match TRBD2. The CDR3 runs to 17 residues. Germline assignment: CDR1 SGHDN and CDR2 FVKESK. The trim removed 3 bases at V and 4 bases at J, leaving 11 bases unmatched.

This clonotype was counted at least ten times. The chain has TRBV19 and TRBJ1-1; D not resolved. Trimming shortened V by 6 bases and J by 4 bases, and 15 bases separated the two germline ends. CDR3 length: 14 residues. Germline V gene sequence: CDR1 LNHDA, CDR2 SQIVND (reference sequence). The CDR3 spells CASSMTTESTEAFF. CDR3 DNA: TGTGCCAGTAGCATGACGACGGAGAGCACTGAAGCTTTCTTT.

A word on this clonotype: A read error is possible here, since a much larger clone lies one base away. The CDR3 loop is CSARTVKETQYF. The CDR3, as DNA: TGCAGTGCGCGGACAGTAAAGGAGACCCAGTACTTC. The chain links TRBV20-1 to TRBJ2-5; D is possibly TRBD1 (6 bases). V was trimmed by 6 bases and J by 5 bases, leaving 13 bases between them. Germline CDR1 reads DFQATT; CDR2 reads SNEGSKA (reference sequence). The length of the CDR3 is 12 residues.

This clonotype has a count of ten or more. The chain recombines TRBV3-1 with TRBJ1-3; 7 bases map to TRBD1. Germline V lookup: CDR1 LGHDT, CDR2 YNNKEL (reference sequence). The trim removed 6 bases at V and 0 bases at J, leaving 5 bases unmatched. CDR3 length equals 15 residues. DNA of the CDR3: TGTGCCAGCAGGCGGGACAGCAACTCTGGAAACACCATATATTTT. Protein: CASRRDSNSGNTIYF.

A few counts support this clonotype. The rearrangement uses TRBV27 and TRBJ2-5, with TRBD1 identical over 8 bases. With V trimmed by 5 bases and J by 5 bases, 19 bases remained unmatched. The V gene's germline CDR1 is MNHEY and CDR2 SMNVEV (reference sequence). CDR3 size: 18 residues. In DNA form, the CDR3 reads TGTGCCAGCAGTCCAAGATCCCGATTCAGGGGGCTCGGGGAGACCCAGTACTTC. Translated, it gives CASSPRSRFRGLGETQYF.

The V call is TRBV4-3, the J call TRBJ2-5, with unresolved D. The germline V gene encodes CDR1 LGHNA and CDR2 YSLEER. Trimming left V 3 bases short and J 2 bases short, with 19 bases between. This CDR3 contains 17 residues. CDR3 sequence: CASSQHLPAVKQETQYF. CDR3 DNA: TGCGCCAGCAGCCAGCACTTACCGGCGGTCAAACAAGAGACCCAGTACTTC.

This clonotype has ten or more counts. CDR3 DNA sequence: TGTGCCAGCAGCTTAGTGGGACAGGGGAACTATGGCTACACCTTC. Translated: CASSLVGQGNYGYTF. V usage is TRBV7-2 and J usage is TRBJ1-2; 10 bases fit TRBD1. Germline values: CDR1 SGHTA, CDR2 FQGNSA. This CDR3 spans 15 amino acids. Trimming at V came to 1 base and at J to 2 bases, leaving 1 base not matched to a gene.

This clonotype was counted ten times or more. This chain joins TRBV20-1 and TRBJ1-5; D uncertain. The germline V and J ends were trimmed by 2 bases and 6 bases, with 8 bases remaining between them. Germline V lookup: CDR1 DFQATT, CDR2 SNEGSKA (reference sequence). The CDR3 has 12 residues. The CDR3 DNA reads as TGCAGTGCTAGAAAGGGTTCTCAGCCCCAGCATTTT. This encodes CSARKGSQPQHF.

This clonotype was found many times. This chain links TRBV19 with TRBJ1-5; D is possibly TRBD1 (6 bases). V gave up 3 bases and J gave up 6 bases, with 12 bases separating them. Germline V lookup: CDR1 LNHDA, CDR2 SQIVND (reference sequence). The CDR3 has 14 residues. CDR3 coding DNA: TGTGCCAGTAGTATTCGGGGGCCTCCTCAGCCCCAGCATTTT. The encoded protein is CASSIRGPPQPQHF.

This clonotype was detected ten times or more. The chain has TRBV29-1 and TRBJ2-1, with D possibly TRBD2 on 5 matching bases. Germline CDR1 reads SQVTM; CDR2 reads ANQGSEA. Trimming pared 7 bases from V and 8 bases from J, leaving 9 bases between. This CDR3 contains 10 residues. CDR3 amino acids: CSARVDEQFF. The CDR3 DNA is TGCAGCGCGCGGGTGGATGAGCAGTTCTTC.

In this sample, this clonotype turned up a few times. The J gene is TRBJ2-3, the V gene TRBV13; TRBD2 matches 9 bases. V shed 4 bases and J 4 bases; nucleotides not matched to a gene: 12. Germline V CDR1 and CDR2: PRHDT, FYEKMQ (reference sequence). The CDR3 has 17 amino acids. The CDR3 DNA is TGTGCCAGCAGCTCGACCTCCGGGCGGGGGGGCCCAGATACGCAGTATTTT. Translating it yields CASSSTSGRGGPDTQYF.

The chain carries TRBV6-1 and TRBJ2-7; D is uncertain. This CDR3 is 11 amino acids long. Germline CDR1 is MNHNS and CDR2 is SASEGT. The V end lost 6 bases, the J end lost 5 bases, and 8 bases lay between the germline ends. In DNA form, the CDR3 reads TGTGCCAGCAGAGACTGGGACGAGCAGTACTTC. It is translated as CASRDWDEQYF.

This clonotype came up many times. J is TRBJ2-7 and V is TRBV12-3 or TRBV12-4; possible D gene TRBD1, 6 bases. This CDR3 has 13 amino acids. V gave up 5 bases and J gave up 5 bases, with 13 bases separating them. CDR3 residues: CASSLQGPHEQYF. CDR3 sequence (DNA): TGTGCCAGCAGTCTACAGGGTCCCCACGAGCAGTACTTC.

This clonotype was detected many times. The V and J genes are TRBV20-1 and TRBJ1-5; no clear D. The CDR3 has 12 amino acids. Germline V lookup: CDR1 DFQATT, CDR2 SNEGSKA (reference sequence). The CDR3: CSMTPGNQPQHF. For the CDR3, the DNA is TGCTCAATGACCCCGGGAAATCAGCCCCAGCATTTT.

The table lists this clonotype with a few counts. The gene calls are TRBV9 and TRBJ1-6; 8 nucleotides match TRBD1. The J segment lost 7 bases and the V segment lost 1 base, leaving 10 bases of the junction unmatched. CDR3 length: 17 residues. Germline V gives CDR1 SGDLS, CDR2 YYNGEE. In nucleotides, the CDR3 is TGTGCCAGCAGCGTAACGGTCAGGACAGGGCAAAATTCACCCCTCCACTTT. Translation gives CASSVTVRTGQNSPLHF.

This clonotype was seen ten or more times. The CDR3 region is CASRRGLADTQYF. CDR3 DNA sequence: TGTGCCAGCAGACGAGGACTAGCAGATACGCAGTATTTT. J is TRBJ2-3 and V is TRBV7-2; 7 nucleotides agree with TRBD2. V lost 6 bases, J lost 4 bases, and 4 bases stayed unmatched. CDR3 length: 13 residues. The germline CDR1 and CDR2 sequences are SGHTA and FQGNSA.

This chain links TRBV20-1 with TRBJ2-3; tentative D call: TRBD1 (6 bases). Germline V CDR1 and CDR2: DFQATT, SNEGSKA (reference sequence). The CDR3 spans 12 residues. Trimming removed 6 bases from V and 5 bases from J, with 12 bases in between. As DNA, the CDR3 is TGCAGTGCCCGAGGGGGTGTAGATACGCAGTATTTT. This encodes CSARGGVDTQYF.

V usage is TRBV5-1 and J usage is TRBJ2-2; D unresolved. Germline lookup yields CDR1 SGHRS and CDR2 YFSETQ. The germline V and J ends were trimmed by 7 bases and 4 bases, with 2 bases remaining between them. This CDR3 is 10 amino acids long. The CDR3 nucleotides are TGCGCCAGCCGCACCGGGGAGCTGTTTTTT. It codes for CASRTGELFF.

This clonotype was seen only once. V gene TRBV14 combines with J gene TRBJ2-1, with 8 bases lining up with TRBD1. This CDR3 contains 16 residues. Germline CDR1 and CDR2: SGHDN and FVKESK. V dropped 6 bases and J dropped 3; count of bases not matched to a gene: 10. CDR3 in DNA: TGTGCCAGCAGACTCACGGACAGGGTACGCTACAATGAGCAGTTCTTC. Translation: CASRLTDRVRYNEQFF.

This clonotype was picked up a small number of times. J is TRBJ1-2 and V is TRBV12-3 or TRBV12-4; a possible D gene is TRBD1 (6 bases). V lost 7 bases and J lost 7, with 16 bases in between. This CDR3 has 13 amino acids. CDR3 residues: CASTLRGVSGYTF. The CDR3 bases are TGTGCCAGCACCCTAAGGGGGGTGAGTGGCTACACCTTC.

This clonotype has at least ten counts. V gene TRBV18 combines with J gene TRBJ1-4, with no clear D. Germline lookup yields CDR1 KGHSH and CDR2 LQKENI. CDR3 length: 13 amino acids. V was cut by 2 bases and J by 4 bases, with 5 bases left in between. As DNA, the CDR3 is TGTGCCAGCTCACCAACAGATAATGAAAAACTGTTTTTT. Translated: CASSPTDNEKLFF. Full variable domain (rest looked up from reference TRBV18 and TRBJ1-4): NAGVMQNPRHLVRRRGQEARLRCSPMKGHSHVYWYRQLPEEGLKFMVYLQKENIIDESGMPKERFSAEFPKEGPSILRIQQVVRGDSAAYFCASSPTDNEKLFFGSGTQLSVL.

This clonotype was detected many times. The CDR3 nucleotides are TGTGCCAGCAGTGAATTACAGAGGGGACAGCACTATGGCTACACCTTC. Translation: CASSELQRGQHYGYTF. V and J are TRBV6-1 and TRBJ1-2; 7 nucleotides line up with TRBD1. CDR1 is MNHNS and CDR2 is SASEGT in the germline V gene. Trimming cost V 2 bases and J 3 bases; bases outside gene matches: 9. This CDR3 has 16 residues.